The T cell receptor (beta chain) described here comes from a study of T cell responses to AZD1222 COVID-19 vaccine. V lost 0 bases, J lost 0 bases, and 6 bases lay in between. The germline V gene has CDR1 LGHNA and CDR2 YSLEER. The CDR3 runs 15 residues. Repertoires were generated with immunoSEQ multiplex PCR, while TCRdb's copy carries only in-frame clones and drops some. Of 93,000 or so clones detected, 90% appear once; the ten largest clones hold about 5%. This clonotype originated in an adult in good health. This rearrangement joins TRBV4-3 to TRBJ1-3; D not certain. The specimen comprised peripheral blood, sampled on day 0 of AZD1222 vaccination. The CDR3 sequence: CASSQEWGSGNTIYF. CDR3 in DNA: TGCGCCAGCAGCCAAGAATGGGGCTCTGGAAACACCATATATTTT.